The source of this TCR beta chain is a study of blood T cell repertoires in COVID-19. Across the study: Acute and convalescent COVID-19 samples came from the United States, Italy and Spain. The cDNA or gDNA used as material had been derived from T cells, B-cell-depleted T cells, or PBMCs.

The CDR3 has 12 amino acids. The germline V gene has CDR1 SNHLY and CDR2 FYNNEI. With 5 bases removed from V and 0 bases from J, the gap between germline ends came to 3 bases. Profiled with immunoSEQ multiplex PCR; TCRdb holds only in-frame clones, not every one. The sample lists over 200,000 clones, around 80% occurring once. The clonotype was recovered from a woman in her thirties or forties with acute or convalescent COVID-19. The V call is TRBV2, the J call TRBJ2-3; D is undetermined. Material: peripheral blood. CDR3 sequence: CASSRSTDTQYF. The CDR3 DNA is TGTGCCAGCAGTCGGAGCACAGATACGCAGTATTTT.